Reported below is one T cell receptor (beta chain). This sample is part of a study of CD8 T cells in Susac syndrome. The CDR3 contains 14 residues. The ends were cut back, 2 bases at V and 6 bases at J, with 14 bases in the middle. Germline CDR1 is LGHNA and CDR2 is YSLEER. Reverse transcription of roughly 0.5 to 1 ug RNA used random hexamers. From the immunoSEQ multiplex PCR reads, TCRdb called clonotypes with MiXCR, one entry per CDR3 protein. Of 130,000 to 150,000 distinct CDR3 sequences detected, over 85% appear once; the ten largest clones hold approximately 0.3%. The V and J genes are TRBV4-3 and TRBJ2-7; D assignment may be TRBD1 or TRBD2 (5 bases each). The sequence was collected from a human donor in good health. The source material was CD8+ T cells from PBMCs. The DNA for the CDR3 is TGCGCCAGCAGCCAATCCCTGGGACGGGTCGAGCAGTACTTC. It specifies CASSQSLGRVEQYF.